This passage covers 30 T cell receptor beta chains from one sample sequenced in a study of regulatory T cells in long-lasting Graves disease. Time point: persistent/refractory GD, antithyroid drugs over 5 years with positive TRAb. RNA extracted from PBMCs served as the sequencing template. Arm-PCR of CDR3 regions and iRepertoire HTBI primers were the basis on which TCR beta libraries were built. In TCRdb, the multiplex PCR reads were re-called with MiXCR into one record per CDR3 protein. The sample holds around 460,000 distinct CDR3 sequences; around a fifth are singletons and the top ten take approximately 6.4%. The sequencing here drew on peripheral blood mononuclear cells (PBMCs), taken when the disease was refractory, from a patient treated with antithyroid drugs. The receptors come from a female donor with Graves disease.

This clonotype was picked up many times. The chain recombines TRBV20-1 with TRBJ2-7; D might be TRBD1 (6 bases). Germline V lookup: CDR1 DFQATT, CDR2 SNEGSKA (reference sequence). The CDR3 contains 11 residues. Trimming took 5 bases from V and 6 from J, leaving 11 bases between them. CDR3 protein: CSALGQSEQYF. DNA of the CDR3: TGCAGTGCTTTAGGACAGAGCGAGCAGTACTTC.

This sequence joins TRBV9 and TRBJ2-7, with 10 bases fitting TRBD2. Germline CDR1 reads SGDLS; CDR2 reads YYNGEE. V shed 3 bases and J 6 bases; nucleotides not matched to a gene: 9. The CDR3 loop spans 15 amino acids. Written as DNA, the CDR3 is TGTGCCAGCAGCGACGCCCTAGCGGGAGTAGGCGAGCAGTACTTC. This gives the protein CASSDALAGVGEQYF.

To note about this clonotype: This may be a read error: a much more frequent sequence differs by one nucleotide. CDR3 region: CAGSFWGIGNQPQHF. The CDR3 DNA reads as TGTGCCGGCAGTTTTTGGGGAATTGGCAATCAGCCCCAGCATTTT. The chain uses TRBV28 and TRBJ1-5; no clear D gene. CDR3 length equals 15 residues. Germline values: CDR1 MDHEN, CDR2 SYDVKM.

The rearrangement links TRBV7-9 to TRBJ1-6; no reliable D call. There are 13 residues in the CDR3. Germline V gives CDR1 SEHNR, CDR2 FQNEAQ (reference sequence). V gave up 3 bases and J gave up 8 bases, with 8 bases separating them. The CDR3 nucleotides read TGTGCCAGCAGCTTGGTGTCCGATTCACCCCTCCACTTT. This encodes CASSLVSDSPLHF.

This chain joins TRBV15 and TRBJ2-7; 7 nucleotides line up with TRBD2. The CDR3 loop spans 15 amino acids. J was trimmed by 2 bases and V by 3 bases; bases with no gene match: 7. CDR1 and CDR2 (germline): LNHNV, YYDKDF (reference sequence). CDR3 loop: CATSRSREGPYEQYF. As DNA, the CDR3 is TGTGCCACCAGCAGGTCGAGGGAGGGCCCCTACGAGCAGTACTTC.

The chain carries TRBV19 and TRBJ2-5; D remains unclear. The V gene's germline CDR1 is LNHDA and CDR2 SQIVND (reference sequence). The CDR3 totals 13 residues. V dropped 5 bases and J dropped 1 base, with 8 bases sitting between them. As DNA, the CDR3 is TGTGCCAGTAGTGGAAGTGTCCAAGAGACCCAGTACTTC. This sequence encodes CASSGSVQETQYF.

This clonotype was counted only a few times. The chain has TRBV11-1 and TRBJ2-7; possible D gene TRBD1, 5 bases. This CDR3 region has 14 residues. Germline V lookup: CDR1 SGHAT, CDR2 FQDESV (reference sequence). The V end was cut by 3 bases, the J end by 1 base, with 10 bases between. The CDR3 protein is CASSFQGRSYEQYF. The CDR3 DNA reads as TGTGCCAGCAGCTTCCAGGGCAGGTCCTACGAGCAGTACTTC.

A note on this clonotype: With a far larger clone one base away, a read error is the likely cause. The chain joins TRBV6-2 or TRBV6-3 to TRBJ1-5; TRBD1 matches 9 bases. V gave up 5 bases and J gave up 1 base; unmatched junction bases: 6. This CDR3 comprises 16 residues. Germline CDR1 and CDR2: MNHEY and SVGEGT. CDR3 sequence reads: CASSPGTGRSNQPQHF. The CDR3 DNA reads TGTGCCAGCAGTCCTGGGACAGGGAGAAGCAATCAGCCCCAGCATTTT.

Concerning this clonotype: A read error may be the cause here, since a much bigger clone is one base away. This chain's CDR3 is CASSPGGYGGVYGYTF. The CDR3 DNA sequence: TGTGCCAGCAGCCCGGGTGGATACGGGGGAGTTTATGGCTACACCTTC. The V gene is TRBV11-1, the J gene TRBJ1-2; a possible D gene is TRBD1 (5 bases). The CDR3 is 16 residues long. Germline loops: CDR1 SGHAT, CDR2 FQDESV (reference sequence). With 5 bases removed from V and 5 bases from J, the gap between germline ends came to 21 bases.

The chain couples TRBV7-8 to TRBJ1-5; tentative D call: TRBD1 (6 bases). From germline, CDR1 is SGHVS and CDR2 FQNEAQ. The V gene lost 1 base and the J gene lost 5 bases, with 12 bases spanning the gap. The CDR3 has 15 residues. CDR3 nucleotide sequence: TGTGCCAGCAGCTTAGGGGTCCAGGGGTATCAGCCCCAGCATTTT. Translated, it gives CASSLGVQGYQPQHF.

In regard to this clonotype: This could be a read error, since a much larger clone is one nucleotide away. The conserved final phenylalanine or tryptophan is absent from the CDR3, which likely points to a read error. The gene calls are TRBV11-1 and TRBJ2-7; possibly TRBD1 for D (5 bases). Germline V CDR1 and CDR2: SGHAT, FQDESV (reference sequence). Between the trimmed V and J ends, which lost 2 bases and 3 bases, there was a span of 11 bases. The CDR3 runs 14 residues. The CDR3 DNA follows: TGTGCCAGCAGCTTAAGGGGTGACGACTACGAGCAGTACCTC. Translation: CASSLRGDDYEQYL.

This clonotype came up many times. The chain recombines TRBV14 with TRBJ1-2; weak D call: TRBD1 (5 bases). Germline lookup yields CDR1 SGHDN and CDR2 FVKESK. Trimming left V 4 bases short and J 8 bases short, with 20 bases between. This CDR3 comprises 15 residues. The chain's CDR3 is CASSPPGTGIDGYTF. As DNA, the CDR3 is TGTGCCAGCAGCCCCCCTGGGACGGGGATAGACGGCTACACCTTC. The entire variable domain, with the rest obtained from reference TRBV14 and TRBJ1-2, is as follows: EAGVTQFPSHSVIEKGQTVTLRCDPISGHDNLYWYRRVMGKEIKFLLHFVKESKQDESGMPNNRFLAERTGGTYSTLKVQPAELEDSGVYFCASSPPGTGIDGYTFGSGTRLTVV.

Ten or more counts support this clonotype. This sequence joins TRBV28 and TRBJ2-7; TRBD1 is a possible D gene (5 bases). V gave up 3 bases and J gave up 4 bases, with 13 bases separating them. The germline CDR1 and CDR2 sequences are MDHEN and SYDVKM. The CDR3 has 14 residues. The CDR3 DNA follows: TGTGCCAGCAGTTTCCTGAGACAGAAATACGAGCAGTACTTC. Encoded protein: CASSFLRQKYEQYF.

The V call is TRBV12-3 or TRBV12-4, the J call TRBJ2-3; 9 positions match TRBD2. V lost 3 bases, J lost 6 bases, and 7 bases stayed unmatched. The CDR3 is made up of 15 amino acids. The CDR3 nucleotides read TGTGCCAGCAGTTTCCGCGGGACTAGCTTCGATACGCAGTATTTT. Its protein product is CASSFRGTSFDTQYF.

The V call is TRBV27, the J call TRBJ1-5, with 8 bases that match TRBD1. Unmatched junction bases numbered 2, after V lost 4 bases and J lost 3 bases. This CDR3 is built from 14 residues. CDR1 and CDR2 (germline): MNHEY, SMNVEV (reference sequence). CDR3 sequence reads: CASSSGQVNQPQHF. In nucleotides, the CDR3 is TGTGCCAGCAGTTCGGGACAGGTCAATCAGCCCCAGCATTTT.

This clonotype was counted at least ten times. The chain joins TRBV11-1 to TRBJ2-2; weak D call: TRBD2 (6 bases). The germline V and J ends were trimmed by 5 bases and 6 bases, with 16 bases remaining between them. CDR1 SGHAT and CDR2 FQDESV come from the germline V gene (reference sequence). This CDR3 contains 15 residues. CDR3 sequence: CASSPWGDLAGELFF. In DNA, the CDR3 is TGTGCCAGCAGCCCCTGGGGGGACCTTGCCGGGGAGCTGTTTTTT.

A few counts support this clonotype. A read error may account for a junction end that differs from germline. The rearrangement joins TRBV12-3 or TRBV12-4 to TRBJ2-1; 11 nucleotides line up with TRBD2. The CDR3 runs to 14 residues. The CDR3 protein is CASSIAGGRNEQFF. The CDR3 nucleotides read TGTGCCAGCAGTATAGCGGGGGGGCGGAATGAGCAGTTCTTC.

In this sample, this clonotype turned up a few times. The chain employs TRBV6-5 and TRBJ1-2; D remains ambiguous. Trimming stripped 1 base from V and 4 bases from J, with 19 bases between. Germline values: CDR1 MNHEY, CDR2 SVGAGI. The CDR3 covers 17 residues. The CDR3 coding sequence is TGTGCCAGCAGTTACTTAACTCTTGGGCAGGCCCCCTATGGCTACACCTTC. It translates to CASSYLTLGQAPYGYTF.

This clonotype was picked up a small number of times. The germline gene is not matched at one end of the junction; a read error may be the cause. This rearrangement joins TRBV27 to TRBJ2-5; D is unclear. CDR3 size: 14 residues. Germline-derived CDR1 and CDR2 are MNHEY and SMNVEV (reference sequence). The CDR3 DNA follows: TGTGCCGGCAGTTTATCCTCTCGCCAAGAGACCCAGTACTTC. Protein product: CAGSLSSRQETQYF.

In nucleotides, the CDR3 is TGCAGTGCTAGAGATGGTAAGGGTTTCTACGAGCAGTACTTC. Protein sequence: CSARDGKGFYEQYF. The rearrangement links TRBV20-1 to TRBJ2-7, with D unresolved. The CDR3 contains 14 residues. V lost 0 bases, J lost 3 bases, and 12 bases lay in between. The V gene's germline CDR1 is DFQATT and CDR2 SNEGSKA (reference sequence).

This clonotype was seen ten or more times. J is TRBJ2-2 and V is TRBV13; D not resolved. CDR3 length equals 16 residues. The V end was cut by 1 base, the J end by 1 base, with 10 bases between. Germline V gene lookup returns CDR1 PRHDT and CDR2 FYEKMQ (reference sequence). The DNA of the CDR3 is TGTGCCAGCAGCTTAGCCCCAATGGGGAACACCGGGGAGCTGTTTTTT. The encoded protein is CASSLAPMGNTGELFF.

This clonotype was observed at least ten times. The chain joins TRBV7-2 to TRBJ1-2; 10 positions match TRBD1. From germline, CDR1 is SGHTA and CDR2 FQGNSA. Trimming at V came to 4 bases and at J to 8 bases, leaving 10 bases not matched to a gene. This CDR3 contains 15 residues. The CDR3 nucleotides read TGTGCCAGCAGCTACTACACCGGGACAGGGGACGGCTACACCTTC. Protein product: CASSYYTGTGDGYTF.

The chain combines TRBV6-2 or TRBV6-3 with TRBJ2-7, with D perhaps TRBD2 (5 bases). This CDR3 spans 13 amino acids. Germline lookup yields CDR1 MNHEY and CDR2 SVGEGT. V lost 0 bases to trimming and J lost 3 bases, with 6 bases between them. This chain's CDR3 is CASSYSGLYEQYF. The DNA for the CDR3 is TGTGCCAGCAGTTACTCAGGACTCTACGAGCAGTACTTC.

This clonotype was detected a few times. This chain connects TRBV7-3 to TRBJ2-6; 8 nucleotides match TRBD1. The CDR3 extends over 16 amino acids. Germline V CDR1 and CDR2: SGHTA, FQGTGA. The V segment lost 4 bases and the J segment 8 bases; nucleotides outside the gene matches: 10. CDR3 amino acids: CASSSGRGQGSNVLTF. CDR3 bases: TGTGCCAGCAGCTCAGGCAGGGGGCAAGGTTCCAACGTCCTGACTTTC. Filled out from reference TRBV7-3 and TRBJ2-6, the complete variable domain reads GAGVSQTPSNKVTEKGKYVELRCDPISGHTALYWYRQSLGQGPEFLIYFQGTGAADDSGLPNDRFFAVRPEGSVSTLKIQRTERGDSAVYLCASSSGRGQGSNVLTFGAGSRLTVL.

The chain joins TRBV12-3 or TRBV12-4 to TRBJ1-3; possibly TRBD1 for D (5 bases). With 2 bases removed from V and 6 bases from J, the gap between germline ends came to 11 bases. This CDR3 region has 14 residues. The CDR3 sequence is CASSLIGALNTIYF. The CDR3 coding sequence is TGTGCCAGCAGTTTAATTGGGGCCTTAAACACCATATATTTT.

The chain couples TRBV7-9 to TRBJ2-5; 10 nucleotides agree with TRBD2. Germline V CDR1 and CDR2: SEHNR, FQNEAQ (reference sequence). This CDR3 is built from 14 residues. J gave up 4 bases and V 4 bases, and 3 bases lay outside the gene matches. DNA for the CDR3: TGTGCCAGCAGCTCGAGACTAGCGGGAGAGACCCAGTACTTC. The encoded protein is CASSSRLAGETQYF.

This clonotype was seen ten or more times. The chain links TRBV5-5 to TRBJ2-5; D possibly corresponds to TRBD1 (5 bases). CDR1 is SGHKS and CDR2 is YYEKEE in the germline V gene (reference sequence). V shed 0 bases and J shed 4 bases, with 16 bases lying between them. This CDR3 has 16 amino acids. CDR3 in amino acids: CASSLELGRVGETQYF. The CDR3 bases are TGTGCCAGCAGCTTGGAGCTTGGCAGGGTGGGAGAGACCCAGTACTTC.

V is TRBV7-8 and J is TRBJ2-2; 7 bases line up with TRBD2. J lost 2 bases, V lost 0 bases, and 6 bases had no gene match. The CDR3 is 17 amino acids. Germline CDR1 reads SGHVS; CDR2 reads FQNEAQ. The CDR3 sequence: CASSLASSGTNTGELFF. As DNA, the CDR3 is TGTGCCAGCAGCTTAGCGTCTAGCGGAACAAACACCGGGGAGCTGTTTTTT.

This clonotype was counted ten times or more. The genes are TRBV29-1 and TRBJ2-2; perhaps D is TRBD1 or TRBD2 (5 bases each). The CDR3 runs to 15 residues. Germline CDR1 SQVTM, CDR2 ANQGSEA. V was cut by 4 bases and J by 4 bases, with 16 bases left in between. This chain's CDR3 is CSVVVGEFTTGELFF. Here the CDR3 DNA reads TGCAGCGTTGTGGTAGGGGAGTTCACCACCGGGGAGCTGTTTTTT.

This chain connects TRBV6-1 to TRBJ2-2, with 9 bases fitting TRBD1. Germline-derived CDR1 and CDR2 are MNHNS and SASEGT. The trim removed 7 bases at V and 4 bases at J, leaving 7 bases unmatched. CDR3 length equals 15 residues. The CDR3 nucleotides read TGTGCCAGCACCCCGGGACAGGGATCCACCGGGGAGCTGTTTTTT. Residues: CASTPGQGSTGELFF.